This is a list of T cell receptor beta chains from one sample in a study of control samples from healthy donors and cancer patients. Profiled with immunoSEQ multiplex PCR; TCRdb holds only in-frame clones, not every one. The sample comprises some 220,000 clones, just under 95% of which are singletons, and 1.5% rests with the top ten. Sequenced input: blood. These receptors were taken from a man in his fifties or sixties in good health. CDR3s include the opening cysteine and the closing phenylalanine or tryptophan. The order of the fields is V gene, clone size, D gene, J gene, CDR3 DNA, CDR3 protein. A D gene is named only where the DNA matches it firmly. Rows give clone size only sometimes, using once, few, many, or a class for an expanded clone.

TRBV10-3	-	TRBD2	TRBJ2-1	TGTGCCATCAGGGATATGCGGGGGGGCACCAGCAATGAGCAGTTCTTC	CAIRDMRGGTSNEQFF
TRBV5-1	-	TRBD1	TRBJ2-5	TGCGCCAGCAGCGCCGGGACAGGGACCAAAGAGACCCAGTACTTC	CASSAGTGTKETQYF
TRBV4-1	-	TRBD1	TRBJ1-2	TGCGCCAGCAGCCAAGATCCGCCAGGTTATATGGGACAGGGTGCCGGTTTGAATGGCTACACCTTC	CASSQDPPGYMGQGAGLNGYTF
TRBV9	once	-	TRBJ2-3	TGTGCCAGCAGCCCCATTTCCACAGATACGCAGTATTTT	CASSPISTDTQYF
TRBV29-1	-	TRBD1	TRBJ2-5	TGCAGCGTAGACAGGGCTGTACGAGAGACCCAGTACTTC	CSVDRAVRETQYF
TRBV6-5	-	-	TRBJ2-2	TGTGCCAGCATTTCTCCGGGGCCCACCGGGGAGCTGTTTTTT	CASISPGPTGELFF
TRBV7-2	few	-	TRBJ1-2	TGTGCCAGCAGCCAGAGGAGACAAGCGGATGGCTACACCTTC	CASSQRRQADGYTF
TRBV7-3	-	-	TRBJ2-1	TGTGCCAGCAGCGGGGACAACTACAATGAGCAGTTCTTC	CASSGDNYNEQFF
TRBV7-2	-	-	TRBJ1-2	TGTGCCAGCAGCTTAGGGACACCAAAGGCTGGTGGCTACACCTTC	CASSLGTPKAGGYTF
TRBV24-1	-	-	TRBJ2-3	TGTGCCACCAGTGATCCAGGAAGGGGCGGCACAGATACGCAGTATTTT	CATSDPGRGGTDTQYF
TRBV18	-	TRBD1	TRBJ1-2	TGTGCCAGCTCTCGCTCGGGACAGTTGGGCCGAGGCTACACCTTC	CASSRSGQLGRGYTF
TRBV6-6	-	TRBD1	TRBJ1-1	TGTGCCAGCAGTAACCCAGGGGGGAAGGTGAACACTGAAGCTTTCTTT	CASSNPGGKVNTEAFF
TRBV5-1	-	-	TRBJ1-1	TGCGCCAGCAGCGTCGGGGCCTCCACTGAAGCTTTCTTT	CASSVGASTEAFF
TRBV19	-	-	TRBJ1-5	TGTGCCAGTAGTATAGATCGGGGGAATCAGCCCCAGCATTTT	CASSIDRGNQPQHF
TRBV10-3	-	TRBD1	TRBJ1-6	TGTGCCATCAAAGGGACAGACTATAATTCACCCCTCCACTTT	CAIKGTDYNSPLHF
TRBV19	-	-	TRBJ1-5	TGTGCCAGTAGTACTGGGGGGCAGGTCGGCAATCAGCCCCAGCATTTT	CASSTGGQVGNQPQHF
TRBV3-1/TRBV3-2	-	TRBD1	TRBJ1-6	TGTGCCAGCAGCCAATCACAGGGGGCCGGTTCACCCCTCCACTTT	CASSQSQGAGSPLHF
TRBV2	-	-	TRBJ1-5	TGTGCCAGCAGGGTGGGGGGCAATCAGCCCCAGCATTTT	CASRVGGNQPQHF
TRBV5-1	once	TRBD1	TRBJ2-5	TGCGCCAGCAGCCCGGGACAGAGCCAAGAGACCCAGTACTTC	CASSPGQSQETQYF
TRBV5-1	-	-	TRBJ2-5	TGCGCCAGCAGCTTGGAAGCTCCCGAGGGGGAGACCCAGTACTTC	CASSLEAPEGETQYF
TRBV10-2	-	-	TRBJ1-4	TGCGCCACTTGGGGAGCGGAAAAACTGTTTTTT	CATWGAEKLFF
TRBV2	-	TRBD1	TRBJ1-1	TGTGCCGGGGACAGGGGGAAAAGCACTGAAGCTTTCTTT	CAGDRGKSTEAFF
TRBV19	-	-	TRBJ1-1	TGTGCCAGTAGTCTACCCCGGACAGCTAACACTGAAGCTTTCTTT	CASSLPRTANTEAFF
TRBV5-1	-	TRBD1	TRBJ1-6	TGCGCCAGCAGCTCTACGGGGGACAGGGGTATCTCACCCCTCCACTTT	CASSSTGDRGISPLHF
TRBV5-1	-	TRBD2	TRBJ2-2	TGCGCCAGCAGCTCAGGACTAGCGGGGGCCACCGGGGAGCTGTTTTTT	CASSSGLAGATGELFF
TRBV12-3/TRBV12-4	-	-	TRBJ1-2	TGTGCCAGCAGTTTACGCGAATATGGCTACACCTTC	CASSLREYGYTF
TRBV27	-	-	TRBJ1-4	TGTGCCAGCAGGGGGGGGATTAATGAAAAACTGTTTTTT	CASRGGINEKLFF
TRBV11-2	-	TRBD1	TRBJ2-7	TGTGCCAGCAGCATCCTTGGGACAGGGTCCTACGAGCAGTACTTC	CASSILGTGSYEQYF
TRBV5-5	-	-	TRBJ2-5	TGTGCCAGCAGCTTGGCCACAGCCTCAGAGACCCAGTACTTC	CASSLATASETQYF
TRBV11-2	-	-	TRBJ1-6	TGTGCCAGCAGCTCTATCCGGGACCGTGATTCACCCCTCCACTTT	CASSSIRDRDSPLHF
TRBV20-1	-	-	TRBJ2-5	TGCAGTGCTAGTCGAGTGGAGACCCAGTACTTC	CSASRVETQYF
TRBV6-5	-	-	TRBJ2-3	TGTGCCAGCAGTTTTTCTGCCGGCAGTCGCACAGATACGCAGTATTTT	CASSFSAGSRTDTQYF
TRBV28	-	-	TRBJ2-5	TGTGCCAGCAGTTTGCCAGTCCAAGAGACCCAGTACTTC	CASSLPVQETQYF